This T cell receptor beta chain was recovered during a study of regulatory T cells in long-lasting Graves disease. Stated time point: persistent/refractory GD, antithyroid drugs over 5 years with positive TRAb. Following extraction of RNA from PBMCs, that RNA was used to make the TCR library. The germline V gene encodes CDR1 SGHRS and CDR2 YFSETQ. This CDR3 contains 14 residues. Trimming pared 2 bases from V and 3 bases from J, leaving 11 bases between. Combining iRepertoire HTBI primers with Arm-PCR of CDR3 regions, the authors built TCR beta libraries. TCRdb redid the calling of the multiplex PCR reads with MiXCR, one entry per CDR3 protein. The data contain around 430,000 distinct CDR3 sequences, roughly 23% of them singletons.

The chain is built from TRBV5-1 and TRBJ1-1; possibly TRBD1 for D (6 bases). This material consisted of peripheral blood mononuclear cells (PBMCs), taken when the disease was refractory, from a patient treated with antithyroid drugs. This sequence was found in a female donor with Graves disease. For the CDR3, the DNA is TGCGCCAGCAGCTTCAAGGGGGAGGACACTGAAGCTTTCTTT. This translates into CASSFKGEDTEAFF.